This paragraph covers one T cell receptor (beta chain) sequence. The record originates from a study of T-cell reconstitution after alpha-beta-depleted transplantation in children. A library of TCRbeta sequences, prepared with unique molecular identifiers, was generated. A single record per CDR3 protein comes from TCRdb applying MiXCR to the PCR reads. The profile covers about 300,000 distinct CDR3 sequences, with over 9.5% appearing a single time and approximately 7.6% taken by the ten largest. The CDR3 consists of 13 residues. The ends were cut back, 6 bases at V and 2 bases at J, with 10 bases in the middle.

The clonotype was recovered from a boy in the first two years of life with acute myeloid leukemia, due to receive a stem cell transplant. The sequencing used PBMCs, collected before TCRalphabeta/CD19-depleted stem cell transplant. The rearrangement links TRBV12-3 or TRBV12-4 to TRBJ2-5, with D possibly being TRBD1 (6 bases). The CDR3 coding sequence is TGTGCCAGCAGGCCGGACAGTCAAGAGACCCAGTACTTC. It translates to CASRPDSQETQYF.